This T cell receptor beta chain was profiled in a study of shared clonotypes between healthy human individuals. Study summary: Aged between 18 and 49, the donors were two women and three men.

At the deep level, the assay was run. Profiled with immunoSEQ multiplex PCR; TCRdb holds only in-frame clones, not every one. The sample has roughly 1,600,000 clones; around 98.5% are singletons. The CDR3 is 14 residues long. The V end was cut by 6 bases, the J end by 6 bases, with 17 bases between. Germline values: CDR1 MNHEY, CDR2 SVGAGI. Sequenced material: naive CD4+ T cells sorted from blood. Sample subset: CD45RA+ positively selected. The sequence derives from a young man in good health. The chain uses TRBV6-5 and TRBJ1-2, with a weak D call TRBD1 (6 bases). The CDR3 region has the DNA TGTGCCAGCAGACCGGGACCTCGGGGGCATGGCTACACCTTC. It yields the protein CASRPGPRGHGYTF.